This TCR beta chain was identified in a study of blood T cell repertoires in COVID-19. Germline trimming cut 4 bases from V and 11 bases from J; bases unmatched to any gene: 14. From germline, CDR1 is SGHRS and CDR2 YFSETQ. The CDR3 runs 14 residues. Assay: immunoSEQ multiplex PCR; the TCRdb copy retains only in-frame clones and omits some. The table has under 45,000 clones, around 88% seen once. This chain uses TRBV5-1 with TRBJ1-1, with TRBD1 matching over 7 bases. The sample consisted of peripheral blood. This clonotype was obtained from a woman at least 80 years old with active or convalescent COVID-19. The CDR3 loop reads CASSQQGQSGKAFF. CDR3 bases: TGCGCCAGCAGCCAGCAGGGACAGTCGGGAAAGGCTTTCTTT.